A single sample gave rise to the 4 T cell receptor beta chains below, sequenced in a study of graft-versus-host responses after intestinal transplantation. The data were produced by immunoSEQ multiplex PCR, yet TCRdb's version contains in-frame clones alone and is incomplete. The sample holds some 96,000 clones, 90% seen once. Material: PBMCs, obtained 450 to 480 days after intestinal transplant. The source of these receptors is a human patient who received an intestinal transplant, so some T cells may come from the graft donor.

The chain has TRBV29-1 and TRBJ1-1; D uncertain. CDR1 is SQVTM, CDR2 ANQGSEA, per germline. The V end was cut by 3 bases, the J end by 3 bases, with 8 bases between. The CDR3 runs 12 residues. The CDR3 coding sequence is TGCAGCGTTGAGACCCGGGACACTGAAGCTTTCTTT. Translated, it gives CSVETRDTEAFF.

The V call is TRBV9, the J call TRBJ1-3; 7 nucleotides match TRBD1. This CDR3 spans 15 amino acids. CDR1 is SGDLS and CDR2 is YYNGEE in the germline V gene. J gave up 4 bases and V 4 bases, and 8 bases lay outside the gene matches. The CDR3 nucleotides are TGTGCCAGCAGCCCGGAGGGGGCGACGGGAAACACCATATATTTT. It codes for CASSPEGATGNTIYF.

The rearrangement links TRBV5-6 to TRBJ1-2; D uncertain. V was pared by 1 base and J by 4 bases, with 11 bases between. The CDR3 extends over 14 amino acids. Per the germline V gene, CDR1 is SGHDT and CDR2 is YYEEEE. DNA of the CDR3: TGTGCCAGCAGCTTGAGAGACTTTTTCTATGGCTACACCTTC. Amino acids: CASSLRDFFYGYTF.

The V and J genes are TRBV18 and TRBJ1-1; D is possibly TRBD1 (6 bases). V was cut by 3 bases and J by 6 bases, with 14 bases left in between. The CDR3 extends over 14 amino acids. Germline CDR1 and CDR2: KGHSH and LQKENI. CDR3 region: CASSPDRLLAEAFF. The CDR3 region has the DNA TGTGCCAGCTCACCCGACAGGTTGTTGGCTGAAGCTTTCTTT.